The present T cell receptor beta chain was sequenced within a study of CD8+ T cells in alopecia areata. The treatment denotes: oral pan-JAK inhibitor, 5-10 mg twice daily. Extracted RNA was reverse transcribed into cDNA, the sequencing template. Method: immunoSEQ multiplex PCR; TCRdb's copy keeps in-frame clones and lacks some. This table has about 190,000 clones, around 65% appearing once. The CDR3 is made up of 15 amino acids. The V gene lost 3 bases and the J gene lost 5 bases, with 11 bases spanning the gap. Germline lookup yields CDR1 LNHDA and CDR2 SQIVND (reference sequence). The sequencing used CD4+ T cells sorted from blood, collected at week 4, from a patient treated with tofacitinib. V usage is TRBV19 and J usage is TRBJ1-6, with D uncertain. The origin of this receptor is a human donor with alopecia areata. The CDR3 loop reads CASSISVPDNSPLHF. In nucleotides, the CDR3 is TGTGCCAGTAGTATCTCGGTGCCTGATAATTCACCCCTCCACTTT. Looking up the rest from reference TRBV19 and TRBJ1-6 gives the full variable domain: DGGITQSPKYLFRKEGQNVTLSCEQNLNHDAMYWYRQDPGQGLRLIYYSQIVNDFQKGDIAEGYSVSREKKESFPLTVTSAQKNPTAFYLCASSISVPDNSPLHFGNGTRLTVT.